This T cell receptor (beta chain) was documented in a study of T cell changes during pregnancy in multiple sclerosis. Clones were read by immunoSEQ multiplex PCR, and TCRdb kept only the in-frame ones, dropping some. The sample has about 130,000 clones; roughly 96% are singletons. The length of the CDR3 is 14 residues. Trimming removed 0 bases at V and 4 bases at J, with 9 bases between. Per germline, CDR1 SEHNR and CDR2 FQNEAQ (reference sequence). The source is a female donor with multiple sclerosis, enrolled in a pregnancy study. The genes are TRBV7-9 and TRBJ2-5; D call uncertain. This specimen was peripheral blood, taken after pregnancy. In DNA, the CDR3 is TGTGCCAGCAGCTTAGCGGCCCAGGCAGAGACCCAGTACTTC. Amino acids: CASSLAAQAETQYF.